This T cell receptor (beta chain) was sequenced during a study of Ad26.COV2.S vaccination and SARS-CoV-2 variants. Study as a whole: Dosing was one shot or two shots 56 days apart. Findings and limits, study-wide: Overall T cell responses may have been underestimated by the analyses of TCR breadth and depth.

The treatment here: roughly 18 received Ad26.COV2.S at low or high dose, single or two shots; about 5 received placebo; per-sample allocation not given. Sampling occurred on day 63 after the first vaccine or placebo injection. About this clone itself: The antigen is not known.

The CDR3 contains 14 residues. Germline loops: CDR1 SGHTS, CDR2 YDEGEE. V was pared by 6 bases and J by 2 bases, with 14 bases between. The assay was immunoSEQ multiplex PCR, and TCRdb's table has in-frame clones only and misses some. Here the sample spans roughly 380,000 clones, roughly 88% being singletons. The sequence was obtained from a person between 18 and 60 years old who received the Ad26.COV2.S COVID-19 vaccine or a placebo. The chain recombines TRBV5-8 with TRBJ1-1; D unresolved. Sequences were derived from peripheral blood, sampled in a trial of Ad26.COV2.S vaccine versus placebo. The CDR3 DNA follows: TGTGCCAGCACTAGAGGGTTGGGAAACACTGAAGCTTTCTTT. This sequence encodes CASTRGLGNTEAFF.